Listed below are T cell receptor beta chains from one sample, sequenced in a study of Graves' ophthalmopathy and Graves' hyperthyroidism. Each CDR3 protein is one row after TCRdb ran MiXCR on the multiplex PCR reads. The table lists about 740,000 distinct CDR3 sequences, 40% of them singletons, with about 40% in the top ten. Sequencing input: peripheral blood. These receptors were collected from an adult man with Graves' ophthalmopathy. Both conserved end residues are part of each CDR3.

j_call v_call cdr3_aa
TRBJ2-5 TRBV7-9 CASSLKVVEQVPETQYF
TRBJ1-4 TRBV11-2 CASSSQGVNEKLFF
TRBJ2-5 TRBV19 CASASREQETQYF
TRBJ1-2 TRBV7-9 CASSLAEGAHGYTF
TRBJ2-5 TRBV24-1 CATSDGGVQETQYF
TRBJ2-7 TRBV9 CASSRTSGGSYEQYF
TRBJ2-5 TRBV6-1 CASTLTEGQETQYF
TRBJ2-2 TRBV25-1 CASSEYEGELFF
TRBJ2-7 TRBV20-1 CSAKLLGREKEGEQYF
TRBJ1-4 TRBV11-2 CASSRQGSTNEKLFF
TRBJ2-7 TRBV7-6 CASSSYFDEQYF
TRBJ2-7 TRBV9 CASSVGIRAGASYEQYF
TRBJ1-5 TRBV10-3 CAISGDSGRQPQHF
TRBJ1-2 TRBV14 CASSQPGRVGYTF
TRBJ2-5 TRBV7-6 CTSSPGTEEETQYF
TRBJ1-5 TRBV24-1 CASSPHSGGQPQHF
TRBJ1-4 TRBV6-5 CASSYSADGEKPFF
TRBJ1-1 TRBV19 CASKLEIGTEAFF
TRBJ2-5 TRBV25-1 CASSGPGGNQETQYF
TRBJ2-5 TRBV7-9 CASSFGQGAFQPQYF
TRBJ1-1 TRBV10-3 CAIGGADILNTEAFF
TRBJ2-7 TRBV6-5 CASIGSEQYF
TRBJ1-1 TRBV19 CASSRAYMNTEAFF
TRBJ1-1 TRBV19 CASSIITGPNTEAFF
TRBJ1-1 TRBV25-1 CASSEEGAWTEAFF
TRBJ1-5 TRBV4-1 CASSQDRQGPQPQHF
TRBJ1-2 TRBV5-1 CALWGGPSDGYTF
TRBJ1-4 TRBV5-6 CASSTDRVDEKLFF
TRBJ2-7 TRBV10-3 CATSSPWVGTVEQYF
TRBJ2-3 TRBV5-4 CASSHASGYTQYF
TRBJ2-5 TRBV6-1 CASSERRGWETQYF
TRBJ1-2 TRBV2 CASSELGSYTF